Presented here are 20 T cell receptor beta chains from one specimen sequenced in a study of T cell changes during pregnancy in multiple sclerosis. Assay: immunoSEQ multiplex PCR; the TCRdb copy retains only in-frame clones and omits some. The sample gives approximately 50,000 clones, about nine tenths of which show up once; 0.61% is in the top ten. Source: CD4+ T cells from peripheral blood mononuclear cells, taken after pregnancy. Every receptor here comes from a female donor in good health, enrolled as a control in a pregnancy study.

V usage is TRBV29-1 and J usage is TRBJ2-7; 9 bases are shared with TRBD1. The germline V gene has CDR1 SQVTM and CDR2 ANQGSEA. V was clipped by 4 bases and J by 1 base; unmatched bases: 2. The CDR3 loop spans 13 amino acids. The CDR3 reads CSVGTGVSYEQYF. The DNA for the CDR3 is TGCAGCGTTGGGACAGGGGTATCCTACGAGCAGTACTTC.

V gene TRBV18 combines with J gene TRBJ1-3, with a weak D call TRBD1 (6 bases). Germline V gene data show CDR1 as KGHSH and CDR2 as LQKENI. The CDR3 spans 14 residues. V was cut by 1 base and J by 4 bases, with 8 bases left in between. This chain's CDR3 is CASSPRDNGNTIYF. CDR3 DNA: TGTGCCAGCTCACCACGGGACAACGGAAACACCATATATTTT.

This CDR3 is CASSLDRFYTEAFF. Written as DNA, the CDR3 is TGTGCCAGCAGCTTGGACAGGTTTTACACTGAAGCTTTCTTT. The rearrangement links TRBV5-6 to TRBJ1-1, with D perhaps matching TRBD1 (5 bases). The V end lost 0 bases, the J end lost 3 bases, and 9 bases lay between the germline ends. This CDR3 is 14 amino acids long. Germline V gene data show CDR1 as SGHDT and CDR2 as YYEEEE.

The chain joins TRBV2 to TRBJ2-1, with 9 bases aligning to TRBD2. Trimming cost V 8 bases and J 1 base; bases outside gene matches: 6. The CDR3 extends over 15 amino acids. In germline, CDR1 is SNHLY, CDR2 FYNNEI. For the CDR3, the DNA is TGTGCCAGCGTAGCGGGAGAGAATTCCTACAATGAGCAGTTCTTC. This sequence encodes CASVAGENSYNEQFF. The full variable domain, completed using reference TRBV2 and TRBJ2-1, is EPEVTQTPSHQVTQMGQEVILRCVPISNHLYFYWYRQILGQKVEFLVSFYNNEISEKSEIFDDQFSVERPDGSNFTLKIRSTKLEDSAMYFCASVAGENSYNEQFFGPGTRLTVL.

The chain links TRBV28 to TRBJ2-3; 7 bases match TRBD2. V dropped 7 bases and J dropped 1; count of bases not matched to a gene: 8. This CDR3 comprises 15 residues. CDR1 is MDHEN and CDR2 is SYDVKM in the germline V gene. The CDR3 sequence: CASTLSGIGTDTQYF. CDR3 nucleotide sequence: TGTGCCAGCACTCTGAGCGGGATAGGCACAGATACGCAGTATTTT.

The chain is built from TRBV10-3 and TRBJ1-6; 7 bases align to TRBD1. Trimming took 0 bases from V and 6 from J; bases not matched to a gene: 5. This CDR3 spans 16 amino acids. Per the germline V gene, CDR1 is ENHRY and CDR2 is SYGVKD. The CDR3 sequence: CAISESGGAGNSPLHF. CDR3 bases: TGTGCCATCAGTGAGTCAGGGGGCGCAGGTAATTCACCCCTCCACTTT.

As regards this clone: Other DNA variants within this sample encode the same CDR3. The chain links TRBV19 to TRBJ2-6, with 7 bases identical to TRBD1. V was pared by 1 base and J by 0 bases, with 3 bases of the junction left unmatched. Looked up from germline, CDR1 is LNHDA and CDR2 is SQIVND (reference sequence). This CDR3 comprises 17 residues. CDR3 in amino acids: CASSIGTGLSGANVLTF. The CDR3 nucleotides are TGTGCCAGTAGTATAGGGACAGGCCTCTCTGGGGCCAACGTCCTGACTTTC.

The V call is TRBV28, the J call TRBJ1-2; D may be TRBD1 (5 bases). V gave up 4 bases and J gave up 4 bases, with 13 bases separating them. The V gene's germline CDR1 is MDHEN and CDR2 SYDVKM. There are 14 residues in the CDR3. The CDR3 spells CASSSLAGLYGYTF. CDR3 nucleotides: TGTGCCAGCAGTTCTCTGGCAGGGCTCTATGGCTACACCTTC.

This clone was recorded once. V usage is TRBV5-4 and J usage is TRBJ2-7; no definite D call. Trimming stripped 0 bases from V and 2 bases from J, with 9 bases between. There are 14 residues in the CDR3. From germline, CDR1 is SGHNT and CDR2 YYREEE (reference sequence). The DNA for the CDR3 is TGTGCCAGCAGCTTGGGTGGCAGAACCTACGAGCAGTACTTC. It specifies CASSLGGRTYEQYF. Together with reference TRBV5-4 and TRBJ2-7, the CDR3 gives the full variable domain: ETGVTQSPTHLIKTRGQQVTLRCSSQSGHNTVSWYQQALGQGPQFIFQYYREEENGRGNFPPRFSGLQFPNYSSELNVNALELDDSALYLCASSLGGRTYEQYFGPGTRLTVT.

This chain uses TRBV14 with TRBJ2-1; 10 bases line up with TRBD2. Germline V gives CDR1 SGHDN, CDR2 FVKESK. The CDR3 is made up of 17 amino acids. J gave up 6 bases and V 2 bases, and 10 bases lay outside the gene matches. The CDR3 loop is CASSQRRTSGMRNEQFF. CDR3 DNA: TGTGCCAGCAGCCAACGGAGAACTAGCGGGATGCGCAATGAGCAGTTCTTC.

The chain couples TRBV7-6 to TRBJ2-3; the match to TRBD2 covers 10 bases. CDR3 size: 15 residues. Germline V lookup: CDR1 SGHVS, CDR2 FNYEAQ. J was trimmed by 4 bases and V by 4 bases; bases with no gene match: 5. The CDR3 loop reads CASSSKREGPDTQYF. CDR3 DNA sequence: TGTGCCAGCAGCTCAAAGCGGGAGGGACCAGATACGCAGTATTTT. The full variable domain, completed using reference TRBV7-6 and TRBJ2-3, is GAGVSQSPRYKVTKRGQDVALRCDPISGHVSLYWYRQALGQGPEFLTYFNYEAQQDKSGLPNDRFSAERPEGSISTLTIQRTEQRDSAMYRCASSSKREGPDTQYFGPGTRLTVL.

The CDR3 DNA follows: TGTGCCAGCAGTTTATTGGGCACGAACACTGAAGCTTTCTTT. Its protein is CASSLLGTNTEAFF. The chain employs TRBV27 and TRBJ1-1; D is undetermined. The CDR3 is 14 residues long. Germline V gene sequence: CDR1 MNHEY, CDR2 SMNVEV (reference sequence). V shed 1 base and J shed 1 base, with 7 bases lying between them.

This rearrangement joins TRBV15 to TRBJ2-3; 7 bases match TRBD2. This CDR3 spans 16 amino acids. Germline-derived CDR1 and CDR2 are LNHNV and YYDKDF (reference sequence). The V segment lost 0 bases and the J segment 4 bases; nucleotides outside the gene matches: 7. CDR3 sequence: CATSRDPAGAPDTQYF. CDR3 in DNA: TGTGCCACCAGCAGAGATCCTGCGGGAGCCCCAGATACGCAGTATTTT.

This chain uses TRBV18 with TRBJ2-1, with unresolved D. Germline-derived CDR1 and CDR2 are KGHSH and LQKENI. Trimming cost V 2 bases and J 7 bases, with 6 bases left between them. The CDR3 has 12 residues. The CDR3 nucleotides are TGTGCCAGCTCACCAAGCCTGAATGAGCAGTTCTTC. Translating it yields CASSPSLNEQFF.

The J gene is TRBJ1-5, the V gene TRBV5-1, with 8 bases matching TRBD1. The germline V gene encodes CDR1 SGHRS and CDR2 YFSETQ. The CDR3 consists of 15 residues. The V segment lost 4 bases and the J segment 1 base; nucleotides outside the gene matches: 4. The CDR3, as DNA: TGCGCCAGCAGCCAGACAGGGGCGAGCAATCAGCCCCAGCATTTT. Its translation is CASSQTGASNQPQHF.

The CDR3: CASSGQGNEQFF. The CDR3 DNA sequence: TGTGCCAGCAGTGGGCAGGGCAATGAGCAGTTCTTC. This rearrangement joins TRBV6-1 to TRBJ2-1, with D perhaps matching TRBD1 (5 bases). Germline V gene sequence: CDR1 MNHNS, CDR2 SASEGT. This CDR3 contains 12 residues. The germline V and J ends were trimmed by 4 bases and 6 bases, with 7 bases remaining between them.

V usage is TRBV11-1 and J usage is TRBJ2-1; the D is unclear. V lost 1 base and J 7 bases, leaving 14 bases between the germline ends. Per germline, CDR1 SGHAT and CDR2 FQDESV (reference sequence). This CDR3 has 15 residues. CDR3 protein: CASSLDIRSSNEQFF. CDR3 DNA sequence: TGTGCCAGCAGCTTAGACATCCGTTCCAGTAATGAGCAGTTCTTC.

A single count supports this clone. The chain has TRBV6-1 and TRBJ1-6, with 11 bases that match TRBD1. CDR1 MNHNS and CDR2 SASEGT come from the germline V gene. The CDR3 loop spans 15 amino acids. Germline trimming cut 6 bases from V and 9 bases from J; bases unmatched to any gene: 7. The CDR3 sequence: CASRTDRGLGSPLHF. The DNA of the CDR3 is TGTGCCAGCAGGACGGACAGGGGGCTAGGTTCACCCCTCCACTTT.

DNA for the CDR3: TGCGCCAGCAGCGGAGGCGGGGAGCTGTTTTTT. Amino acids: CASSGGGELFF. The V call is TRBV4-1, the J call TRBJ2-2; D perhaps matches TRBD2 (5 bases). The CDR3 spans 11 residues. Germline lookup yields CDR1 MGHRA and CDR2 YSYEKL. V lost 5 bases to trimming and J lost 7 bases, with 5 bases between them.

V gene TRBV28 combines with J gene TRBJ2-7, with TRBD1 identical over 9 bases. The germline V gene encodes CDR1 MDHEN and CDR2 SYDVKM. The J segment lost 2 bases and the V segment lost 7 bases, leaving 9 bases of the junction unmatched. This CDR3 has 15 residues. CDR3 amino acids: CASTQAGTGTYEQYF. Written as DNA, the CDR3 is TGTGCCAGCACCCAAGCCGGGACAGGGACCTACGAGCAGTACTTC.